Each of the 22 T cell receptor beta chains below was sequenced from the same sample in a study of blood T cells in healthy people across ages. The second PCR ran about 6 to 11 cycles with a sample-barcoded 5' primer and J-beta primers. TCRdb called the 5' RACE reads again in MiXCR, with one record for every CDR3 protein. The sample consists of 660,000 or so distinct CDR3 sequences, around 54% of them appearing once. Sequenced sample: blood. These receptors were taken from a man in his sixties in good health.

This clonotype was observed once. The V and J genes are TRBV20-1 and TRBJ2-4; D could derive from TRBD1 or TRBD2 (5 bases each). This CDR3 has 16 amino acids. Germline values: CDR1 DFQATT, CDR2 SNEGSKA (reference sequence). Trimming removed 2 bases from V and 2 bases from J, with 16 bases in between. The CDR3 protein is CSARKTAPGTKNIQYF. CDR3 DNA: TGCAGTGCTAGAAAGACAGCGCCGGGAACCAAAAACATTCAGTACTTC.

Only one count was recorded for this clonotype. V usage is TRBV6-2 or TRBV6-3 and J usage is TRBJ2-3; either TRBD1 or TRBD2 may fit D (6 bases each). This CDR3 contains 15 residues. V gave up 6 bases and J gave up 7 bases, with 20 bases separating them. The germline V gene encodes CDR1 MNHEY and CDR2 SVGEGT. CDR3 bases: TGTGCCAGCAGCCAGATCGGGGGCCTAAGGAATACGCAGTATTTT. Its translation: CASSQIGGLRNTQYF.

Many counts were recorded for this clonotype. This rearrangement joins TRBV7-9 to TRBJ2-3, with TRBD2 matching over 9 bases. The CDR3 loop spans 15 amino acids. Germline lookup yields CDR1 SEHNR and CDR2 FQNEAQ (reference sequence). V shed 2 bases, J shed 8 bases, and the junction held 8 bases outside the gene matches. The chain's CDR3 is CASSLSGGGATTQYF. The CDR3 DNA reads as TGTGCCAGCAGCTTAAGCGGCGGGGGGGCCACTACGCAGTATTTT.

This clonotype was seen more than once but under ten times. The rearrangement joins TRBV12-3 or TRBV12-4 to TRBJ1-2; D may be TRBD1 (6 bases). Trimming removed 7 bases from V and 5 bases from J, with 23 bases in between. This CDR3 spans 16 amino acids. CDR3 loop: CASTSGPGGARYGYTF. The CDR3 DNA reads TGTGCCAGCACCTCTGGCCCTGGGGGGGCTCGTTATGGCTACACCTTC.

The J gene is TRBJ2-3, the V gene TRBV20-1; TRBD1 is a possible D gene (5 bases). CDR3 length: 15 residues. Trimming took off 1 base at V and 0 bases at J, with 11 bases between the two ends. Germline lookup yields CDR1 DFQATT and CDR2 SNEGSKA (reference sequence). The CDR3, as DNA: TGCAGTGCTAGAGTAGGGGCAGTAAGCACAGATACGCAGTATTTT. Translation gives CSARVGAVSTDTQYF.

The V and J genes are TRBV20-1 and TRBJ1-1; 7 bases are shared with TRBD1. Germline CDR1 DFQATT, CDR2 SNEGSKA (reference sequence). The V gene end was trimmed by 6 bases and the J gene end by 2 bases; junction bases not matched to a gene: 6. The CDR3 runs 13 residues. For the CDR3, the DNA is TGCAGTGCCCTGGACAGGCCCAACACTGAAGCTTTCTTT. This sequence encodes CSALDRPNTEAFF.

This chain links TRBV29-1 with TRBJ2-3; D may be TRBD1 or TRBD2 (5 bases each). The ends were cut back, 6 bases at V and 3 bases at J, with 28 bases in the middle. The CDR3 contains 18 residues. Germline loops: CDR1 SQVTM, CDR2 ANQGSEA. In DNA form, the CDR3 reads TGCAGCGTCGGACCCCTCCCTGGGGCTAGCTCGTGGACAGATACGCAGTATTTT. Its protein is CSVGPLPGASSWTDTQYF.

This clonotype showed up just a few times. J is TRBJ2-5 and V is TRBV6-5; the match to TRBD1 covers 11 bases. Germline V gene data show CDR1 as MNHEY and CDR2 as SVGAGI. Trimming removed 6 bases from V and 5 bases from J; junction bases left unmatched: 8. The CDR3 contains 15 residues. CDR3 region: CASRDRGLDVETQYF. The CDR3 DNA sequence: TGTGCCAGCAGGGACAGGGGGCTGGACGTGGAGACCCAGTACTTC.

The CDR3 protein is CSVVISTSGPQETQYF. DNA for the CDR3: TGCAGCGTCGTGATCTCGACTAGCGGACCCCAAGAGACCCAGTACTTC. The rearrangement joins TRBV29-1 to TRBJ2-5, with TRBD2 matching over 9 bases. J was trimmed by 1 base and V by 6 bases; bases with no gene match: 12. The CDR3 length is 16 residues. Germline values: CDR1 SQVTM, CDR2 ANQGSEA.

This clonotype turned up a few times. The CDR3 here is CAISAGRGNEAFF. The CDR3 DNA follows: TGTGCCATCAGTGCCGGCAGGGGGAATGAAGCTTTCTTT. V gene TRBV10-3 combines with J gene TRBJ1-1; 7 bases are shared with TRBD1. With 4 bases clipped from V and 7 bases from J, the junction kept 6 bases outside the gene matches. There are 13 residues in the CDR3. Germline V lookup: CDR1 ENHRY, CDR2 SYGVKD.

The rearrangement links TRBV10-3 to TRBJ2-1; 9 positions agree with TRBD1. CDR3 length equals 15 residues. V was pared by 8 bases and J by 3 bases, with 8 bases of the junction left unmatched. From germline, CDR1 is ENHRY and CDR2 SYGVKD. CDR3 bases: TGTGCCATCCAGGGGGACAGGGCCTACTACAATGAGCAGTTCTTC. It specifies CAIQGDRAYYNEQFF.

This clonotype was found once. This chain joins TRBV4-1 and TRBJ1-4; 9 positions agree with TRBD1. V gave up 4 bases and J gave up 0 bases; unmatched junction bases: 6. This CDR3 spans 17 amino acids. Germline CDR1 is MGHRA and CDR2 is YSYEKL. In DNA, the CDR3 is TGCGCCAGCAGCCTTAGGACAGGGGATTCAACTAATGAAAAACTGTTTTTT. It translates to CASSLRTGDSTNEKLFF.

This chain joins TRBV12-3 or TRBV12-4 and TRBJ1-1, with D hard to call. V dropped 7 bases and J dropped 1 base, with 13 bases sitting between them. This CDR3 spans 14 amino acids. CDR3 coding DNA: TGTGCCAGCACCCCCCAAGTAGCGAACACTGAAGCTTTCTTT. This codes for CASTPQVANTEAFF.

The J gene is TRBJ2-1, the V gene TRBV5-5; D is undetermined. The V gene's germline CDR1 is SGHKS and CDR2 YYEKEE (reference sequence). This CDR3 region has 15 residues. V was clipped by 4 bases and J by 4 bases, with 15 bases between them. The CDR3 nucleotides are TGTGCCAGCAGCCATCCTTCCCCACCGTACAATGAGCAGTTCTTC. Amino acid sequence: CASSHPSPPYNEQFF.

This clonotype was recorded only once. The chain is built from TRBV9 and TRBJ2-3, with TRBD1 matching over 11 bases. J gave up 6 bases and V 0 bases, and 3 bases lay outside the gene matches. The CDR3 is 15 residues long. The V gene's germline CDR1 is SGDLS and CDR2 YYNGEE. The CDR3 sequence is CASSVVGQGVDTQYF. The CDR3 DNA reads TGTGCCAGCAGCGTAGTGGGACAGGGGGTCGATACGCAGTATTTT.

This sequence joins TRBV12-3 or TRBV12-4 and TRBJ1-5, with TRBD1 matching 7 bases. The CDR3 has 13 residues. The V segment lost 6 bases and the J segment 7 bases; nucleotides outside the gene matches: 6. The CDR3 DNA reads as TGTGCCAGCAGCCCCACAGGGGTCCAGCCCCAGCATTTT. Translated, it gives CASSPTGVQPQHF.

V usage is TRBV20-1 and J usage is TRBJ2-5, with D perhaps given as TRBD1 or TRBD2 (5 bases each). CDR3 length: 15 amino acids. The V gene's germline CDR1 is DFQATT and CDR2 SNEGSKA (reference sequence). V lost 4 bases, J lost 4 bases, and 19 bases lay in between. The CDR3 sequence: CSAKYGTKVGETQYF. The CDR3 DNA reads TGCAGTGCTAAATACGGGACGAAGGTGGGAGAGACCCAGTACTTC.

This clonotype was recorded only once. The V gene is TRBV10-3, the J gene TRBJ1-2; 10 bases line up with TRBD1. CDR1 is ENHRY and CDR2 is SYGVKD in the germline V gene. V lost 3 bases, J lost 2 bases, and 6 bases stayed unmatched. CDR3 length: 16 amino acids. The CDR3, as DNA: TGTGCCATCAGTGACCGGGACAGGGGACGAAACTATGGCTACACCTTC. Amino acids: CAISDRDRGRNYGYTF.

The V gene is TRBV7-2, the J gene TRBJ2-2; maybe TRBD2 (5 bases). V lost 5 bases and J 8 bases, leaving 12 bases between the germline ends. This CDR3 comprises 13 residues. In germline, CDR1 is SGHTA, CDR2 FQGNSA. This chain's CDR3 is CASSPRGRGELFF. As DNA, the CDR3 is TGTGCCAGCAGCCCCAGAGGGAGAGGGGAGCTGTTTTTT.

This clonotype has ten or more counts. The J gene is TRBJ1-1, the V gene TRBV7-9; D is unclear. The V end lost 1 base, the J end lost 2 bases, and 5 bases lay between the germline ends. CDR3 size: 13 residues. Per germline, CDR1 SEHNR and CDR2 FQNEAQ (reference sequence). The CDR3 is CASSLEGNTEAFF. In nucleotides, the CDR3 is TGTGCCAGCAGCTTAGAAGGAAACACTGAAGCTTTCTTT.

V usage is TRBV12-3 or TRBV12-4 and J usage is TRBJ1-2; D gene uncertain. CDR3 length: 11 residues. Trimming shortened V by 7 bases and J by 4 bases, and 7 bases separated the two germline ends. CDR3 bases: TGTGCCAGCACCTGGGGCTATGGCTACACCTTC. It translates to CASTWGYGYTF.

This clonotype was counted a few times. V gene TRBV6-1 combines with J gene TRBJ1-4; D perhaps matches TRBD1 (5 bases). CDR3 length equals 14 residues. Per germline, CDR1 MNHNS and CDR2 SASEGT. The ends were cut back, 10 bases at V and 4 bases at J, with 16 bases in the middle. In nucleotides, the CDR3 is TGTGCCACCGTGAGCGGGACCGTTAATGAAAAACTGTTTTTT. This codes for CATVSGTVNEKLFF.